The 24 T cell receptor beta chains presented below share a single source sample, sequenced in a study of cytomegalovirus exposure and HLA in healthy donors. The PCR employed 60 Vbeta primers together with 13 Jbeta primers. Measured with immunoSEQ multiplex PCR; TCRdb has only the in-frame clones, and not every one. Altogether 240,000 or so clones are present, roughly 82% being singletons, with the ten largest covering 5% to 6%. The sequencing sample was made of PBMCs. These TCRs come from a woman aged 40 to 50 in good health and CMV-seropositive.

This chain links TRBV19 with TRBJ2-5; 8 bases align to TRBD2. Per the germline V gene, CDR1 is LNHDA and CDR2 is SQIVND (reference sequence). With V trimmed by 4 bases and J by 2 bases, 6 bases remained unmatched. This CDR3 has 15 residues. The CDR3 region has the DNA TGTGCCAGTAGTAGGGGACTAGTGGCACAAGAGACCCAGTACTTC. As protein: CASSRGLVAQETQYF.

The V gene is TRBV11-2, the J gene TRBJ1-2; perhaps TRBD1 as D (6 bases). V lost 0 bases and J 4 bases, leaving 12 bases between the germline ends. Germline loops: CDR1 SGHAT, CDR2 FQNNGV. The CDR3 contains 15 residues. CDR3 coding DNA: TGTGCCAGCAGCTTAGAGCCAGGGGCGAGCTATGGCTACACCTTC. It codes for CASSLEPGASYGYTF.

The chain has TRBV11-2 and TRBJ2-5, with TRBD2 as a possible D gene (6 bases). This CDR3 has 14 residues. Germline lookup yields CDR1 SGHAT and CDR2 FQNNGV. Deletions cut 1 base from V and 1 base from J, with 7 bases between. The CDR3 region is CASSLGRAQETQYF. The DNA of the CDR3 is TGTGCCAGCAGCTTAGGGAGGGCCCAAGAGACCCAGTACTTC.

The chain has TRBV7-8 and TRBJ2-3; 8 positions match TRBD2. The length of the CDR3 is 16 residues. J lost 6 bases, V lost 1 base, and 9 bases had no gene match. The germline V gene encodes CDR1 SGHVS and CDR2 FQNEAQ. CDR3 sequence reads: CASSLVLAGLWDTQYF. CDR3 nucleotide sequence: TGTGCCAGCAGCTTAGTTTTAGCGGGGTTATGGGATACGCAGTATTTT.

The V call is TRBV2, the J call TRBJ2-7, with 9 nucleotides matching TRBD1. The CDR3 runs to 13 residues. V was clipped by 9 bases and J by 1 base; unmatched bases: 4. Looked up from germline, CDR1 is SNHLY and CDR2 is FYNNEI. The CDR3 region is CASRDRDSYEQYF. The CDR3 coding sequence is TGTGCCAGTCGGGACAGGGATTCCTACGAGCAGTACTTC.

The genes are TRBV6-1 and TRBJ2-2, with 7 nucleotides matching TRBD2. Trimming removed 1 base from V and 4 bases from J; junction bases left unmatched: 9. This CDR3 is 17 amino acids long. Looked up from germline, CDR1 is MNHNS and CDR2 is SASEGT. The CDR3 is CASSEVVAGTTTGELFF. CDR3 nucleotides: TGTGCCAGCAGTGAAGTAGTTGCGGGGACTACCACCGGGGAGCTGTTTTTT.

The chain links TRBV18 to TRBJ1-3; D unclear. From germline, CDR1 is KGHSH and CDR2 LQKENI. Between the trimmed V and J ends, which lost 0 bases and 2 bases, there was a span of 17 bases. The CDR3 loop spans 18 amino acids. CDR3 sequence reads: CASSPPRWEEAPGNTIYF. CDR3 in DNA: TGTGCCAGCTCACCACCGCGATGGGAGGAGGCCCCTGGAAACACCATATATTTT.

CDR3 loop: CASSAYREKLFF. CDR3 nucleotides: TGTGCCAGCAGTGCGTATAGAGAAAAACTGTTTTTT. The V gene is TRBV6-1, the J gene TRBJ1-4; D not certain. This CDR3 has 12 residues. Germline V gene lookup returns CDR1 MNHNS and CDR2 SASEGT. Deletions cut 4 bases from V and 8 bases from J, with 8 bases between.

This chain joins TRBV6-5 and TRBJ1-2; D is undetermined. This CDR3 contains 13 residues. V was clipped by 0 bases and J by 8 bases, with 10 bases between them. Looked up from germline, CDR1 is MNHEY and CDR2 is SVGAGI. The CDR3 is CASSYSKLAGYTF. The CDR3 DNA sequence: TGTGCCAGCAGTTACTCGAAACTCGCCGGCTACACCTTC.

The rearrangement links TRBV2 to TRBJ1-1; D is possibly TRBD1 (6 bases). The germline V gene encodes CDR1 SNHLY and CDR2 FYNNEI. The CDR3 covers 15 residues. With 4 bases removed from V and 3 bases from J, the gap between germline ends came to 15 bases. CDR3 bases: TGTGCCAGCAGTGTAGGGGGTGCGGGGGACACTGAAGCTTTCTTT. It translates to CASSVGGAGDTEAFF. The full variable domain, rest sourced from reference TRBV2 and TRBJ1-1, is EPEVTQTPSHQVTQMGQEVILRCVPISNHLYFYWYRQILGQKVEFLVSFYNNEISEKSEIFDDQFSVERPDGSNFTLKIRSTKLEDSAMYFCASSVGGAGDTEAFFGQGTRLTVV.

This sequence joins TRBV4-3 and TRBJ1-1; D unclear. The length of the CDR3 is 15 residues. The V and J ends lost 0 bases and 0 bases respectively, with 8 bases between them. The germline CDR1 and CDR2 sequences are LGHNA and YSLEER. The CDR3 DNA sequence: TGCGCCAGCAGCCAAGACGGAGGAATGAACACTGAAGCTTTCTTT. Amino acids: CASSQDGGMNTEAFF.

Worth noting for this clone: One end of the junction does not line up with germline, which may come from a read error. The chain carries TRBV7-9 and TRBJ1-1; 7 nucleotides align to TRBD1. This CDR3 has 12 amino acids. Germline CDR1 is SEHNR and CDR2 is FQNEAQ (reference sequence). Written as DNA, the CDR3 is TGTGCCAGCAGCTTAGAACAGGGGATGTATCGCTTT. The encoded protein is CASSLEQGMYRF. Full variable domain (missing parts from reference TRBV7-9 and TRBJ1-1): DTGVSQNPRHKITKRGQNVTFRCDPISEHNRLYWYRQTLGQGPEFLTYFQNEAQLEKSRLLSDRFSAERPKGSFSTLEIQRTEQGDSAMYLCASSLEQGMYRFGQGTRLTVV.

The chain is built from TRBV5-1 and TRBJ2-1; 8 bases map to TRBD2. This CDR3 comprises 16 residues. Germline values: CDR1 SGHRS, CDR2 YFSETQ. V shed 0 bases, J shed 7 bases, and the junction held 9 bases outside the gene matches. CDR3 amino acids: CASSLAGTRGLNEQFF. The CDR3 DNA reads TGCGCCAGCAGCTTGGCCGGGACTAGGGGCCTGAATGAGCAGTTCTTC.

This chain joins TRBV30 and TRBJ2-3; the match to TRBD2 covers 10 bases. The V segment lost 0 bases and the J segment 2 bases; nucleotides outside the gene matches: 5. CDR3 length equals 16 residues. The germline V gene encodes CDR1 GTSNPN and CDR2 SVGIG (reference sequence). This CDR3 reads CAWSVRTSGLTDTQYF. The CDR3 nucleotides read TGTGCCTGGAGTGTTCGGACTAGCGGACTCACAGATACGCAGTATTTT.

The chain is built from TRBV7-2 and TRBJ1-6; perhaps TRBD1 as D (6 bases). V lost 3 bases and J lost 9, with 18 bases in between. Per the germline V gene, CDR1 is SGHTA and CDR2 is FQGNSA. The CDR3 runs 16 residues. CDR3 amino acids: CASSFKGGSQGSPLHF. The DNA of the CDR3 is TGTGCCAGCAGCTTTAAGGGGGGGAGCCAAGGTTCACCCCTCCACTTT.

The rearrangement uses TRBV6-5 and TRBJ1-4; 9 bases match TRBD1. Germline values: CDR1 MNHEY, CDR2 SVGAGI. There are 16 residues in the CDR3. V trimming: 0 bases; J trimming: 3 bases; junction bases outside the gene matches: 2. The CDR3 reads CASSYSTGGANEKLFF. DNA of the CDR3: TGTGCCAGCAGTTACTCGACAGGGGGTGCTAATGAAAAACTGTTTTTT.

The rearrangement links TRBV6-6 to TRBJ2-1, with D maybe TRBD1 (5 bases). Germline values: CDR1 MNHNY, CDR2 SVGAGI (reference sequence). The CDR3 loop spans 15 amino acids. Trimming shortened V by 6 bases and J by 4 bases, and 16 bases separated the two germline ends. The CDR3 is CASREGNAGYNEQFF. The CDR3 DNA follows: TGTGCCAGCAGGGAAGGGAACGCAGGGTACAATGAGCAGTTCTTC.

The V gene is TRBV7-9, the J gene TRBJ1-2; 11 bases match TRBD1. Germline V gene lookup returns CDR1 SEHNR and CDR2 FQNEAQ (reference sequence). CDR3 length: 16 amino acids. V lost 6 bases and J lost 0; bases outside the gene matches: 6. The CDR3 DNA follows: TGTGCCAGCAGGGGGGACAGGGGGAGATCTAACTATGGCTACACCTTC. Protein: CASRGDRGRSNYGYTF.

This clone has only a few counts. This chain links TRBV25-1 with TRBJ1-5; D possibly corresponds to TRBD1 (6 bases). V was trimmed by 2 bases and J by 4 bases, leaving 9 bases between them. The CDR3 has 14 amino acids. The germline V gene encodes CDR1 MGHDK and CDR2 SYGVNS. CDR3 amino acids: CASSEAGVNQPQHF. Here the CDR3 DNA reads TGTGCCAGCAGTGAAGCAGGGGTAAATCAGCCCCAGCATTTT.

A few counts support this clone. The chain couples TRBV4-3 to TRBJ2-7, with a weak D call TRBD2 (5 bases). The CDR3 is made up of 15 amino acids. Germline CDR1 reads LGHNA; CDR2 reads YSLEER. Trimming removed 2 bases from V and 2 bases from J, with 13 bases in between. CDR3 nucleotide sequence: TGCGCCAGCAGCCAACAAGCGGCCCTGCCCTACGAGCAGTACTTC. It translates to CASSQQAALPYEQYF.

V is TRBV5-6 and J is TRBJ2-3; TRBD2 aligns across 12 bases. CDR3 length: 17 residues. V was clipped by 4 bases and J by 4 bases; unmatched bases: 10. Germline CDR1 is SGHDT and CDR2 is YYEEEE. The CDR3 sequence is CASSPRTSGAGADTQYF. DNA of the CDR3: TGTGCCAGCAGCCCCCGGACTAGCGGGGCGGGGGCAGATACGCAGTATTTT.

The V gene is TRBV10-2, the J gene TRBJ2-5, with 9 bases that match TRBD1. The V gene's germline CDR1 is WSHSY and CDR2 SAAADI. The CDR3 runs to 14 residues. The V gene end was trimmed by 7 bases and the J gene end by 4 bases; junction bases not matched to a gene: 7. In nucleotides, the CDR3 is TGCGCCAGCAAAAGTCAGACAGGGGGAGAGACCCAGTACTTC. This encodes CASKSQTGGETQYF.

The rearrangement links TRBV11-3 to TRBJ2-7; possible D gene TRBD2, 6 bases. CDR1 is SGHNT, CDR2 YENEEA, per germline. Trimming cost V 0 bases and J 8 bases, with 17 bases left between them. The CDR3 has 15 residues. CDR3 coding DNA: TGTGCCAGCAGCTTAGACCACTGGCGGGGCCCCCAGCAGTACTTC. Translation: CASSLDHWRGPQQYF.

The chain employs TRBV7-9 and TRBJ2-4, with D perhaps TRBD1 (6 bases). The CDR3 length is 18 residues. The V gene lost 1 base and the J gene lost 0 bases, with 16 bases spanning the gap. CDR1 SEHNR and CDR2 FQNEAQ come from the germline V gene (reference sequence). The DNA for the CDR3 is TGTGCCAGCAGCTTAGACAGGGTGGCGCCCCTAGCCAAAAACATTCAGTACTTC. Translating gives CASSLDRVAPLAKNIQYF. Combining the CDR3 with reference TRBV7-9 and TRBJ2-4 gives the whole variable domain DTGVSQNPRHKITKRGQNVTFRCDPISEHNRLYWYRQTLGQGPEFLTYFQNEAQLEKSRLLSDRFSAERPKGSFSTLEIQRTEQGDSAMYLCASSLDRVAPLAKNIQYFGAGTRLSVL.